The entry that follows covers one T cell receptor (beta chain) sequence. Here immunoSEQ multiplex PCR was the method, and the copy in TCRdb shows in-frame clones only, minus some. The data hold over 150,000 clones, with just under 95% observed a single time. This sample is drawn from a study of control samples from healthy donors and cancer patients. Material: blood. The clonotype comes from a young man in good health.

Written as DNA, the CDR3 is TGTGCCAGCAGTTTCGGCCAGGCGATTTCCTACGAGCAGTACTTC. Translated: CASSFGQAISYEQYF. This chain joins TRBV27 and TRBJ2-7; D gene unclear. The CDR3 is 15 amino acids. V lost 3 bases, J lost 1 base, and 13 bases lay in between. Germline values: CDR1 MNHEY, CDR2 SMNVEV (reference sequence).